These 10 T cell receptor beta chains were all obtained from the same sample, sequenced in a study of neoadjuvant nivolumab and ipilimumab in lung cancer. Generated by immunoSEQ multiplex PCR, the TCRdb table keeps only in-frame clones and is missing some. The table includes about 18,000 clones, more than 75% detected once. The sample in question was tumor tissue, obtained after neoadjuvant nivolumab, alone or with ipilimumab, at or shortly before surgery. These receptors were obtained from an adult with non-small cell lung cancer.

This CDR3 reads CTSSQERDSTSTDTQYF. CDR3 in DNA: TGCACCAGCAGCCAAGAAAGGGACTCCACAAGCACAGATACGCAGTATTTT. The rearrangement uses TRBV1 and TRBJ2-3; the tabulated D call, TRBD2, remains unverified against the DNA. TRBV1 is listed as a pseudogene. The CDR3 has 17 residues.

This sequence joins TRBV2 and TRBJ2-2, with D uncertain. The CDR3 spans 15 residues. V lost 10 bases, J lost 2 bases, and 17 bases lay in between. The germline gives CDR1 SNHLY, CDR2 FYNNEI. The CDR3: CATRPGAVNTGELFF. Here the CDR3 DNA reads TGTGCCACGCGCCCAGGCGCCGTAAACACCGGGGAGCTGTTTTTT. Full variable domain (rest looked up from reference TRBV2 and TRBJ2-2): EPEVTQTPSHQVTQMGQEVILRCVPISNHLYFYWYRQILGQKVEFLVSFYNNEISEKSEIFDDQFSVERPDGSNFTLKIRSTKLEDSAMYFCATRPGAVNTGELFFGEGSRLTVL.

V and J are TRBV6-1 and TRBJ2-5; 7 nucleotides agree with TRBD2. V gave up 7 bases and J gave up 4 bases; unmatched junction bases: 3. The germline CDR1 and CDR2 sequences are MNHNS and SASEGT. CDR3 length: 12 amino acids. CDR3 sequence (DNA): TGTGCCAGCACGCCTAGCGGAGAGACCCAGTACTTC. It encodes CASTPSGETQYF.

About this clone itself: The junction departs from the called germline gene at one end, perhaps through a read error. The rearrangement uses TRBV30 and TRBJ2-3; tentative D call: TRBD2 (6 bases). The CDR3 is 12 amino acids. The V gene's germline CDR1 is GTSNPN and CDR2 SVGIG (reference sequence). This chain's CDR3 is CGWGEYTDTQYF. CDR3 bases: TGTGGCTGGGGGGAGTACACAGATACGCAGTATTTT.

The J gene is TRBJ2-7, the V gene TRBV11-2, with D unclear. The CDR3 is made up of 12 amino acids. V was pared by 5 bases and J by 7 bases, with 12 bases between. Germline loops: CDR1 SGHAT, CDR2 FQNNGV. CDR3 DNA sequence: TGTGCCAGCAGCCGACCTTGGAGTGAGCAGTACTTC. This codes for CASSRPWSEQYF. The entire variable domain, with the rest obtained from reference TRBV11-2 and TRBJ2-7, is as follows: EAGVAQSPRYKIIEKRQSVAFWCNPISGHATLYWYQQILGQGPKLLIQFQNNGVVDDSQLPKDRFSAERLKGVDSTLKIQPAKLEDSAVYLCASSRPWSEQYFGPGTRLTVT.

The CDR3 protein is CASSSGGGSQFF. CDR3 DNA sequence: TGTGCCAGCAGCTCGGGCGGAGGGTCGCAGTTCTTC. V usage is TRBV11-2 and J usage is TRBJ2-1; possibly TRBD2 for D (6 bases). V lost 4 bases, J lost 12 bases, and 13 bases lay in between. This CDR3 spans 12 amino acids. Germline V gene lookup returns CDR1 SGHAT and CDR2 FQNNGV.

The table lists this clone with a few counts. The V call is TRBV11-2, the J call TRBJ1-1; TRBD1 matches 7 bases. CDR3 size: 14 residues. CDR1 SGHAT and CDR2 FQNNGV come from the germline V gene. The J segment lost 7 bases and the V segment lost 5 bases, leaving 10 bases of the junction unmatched. The CDR3, as DNA: TGTGCCAGCAGCCCGGGGGACAGCCGTCATGAAGCTTTCTTT. This encodes CASSPGDSRHEAFF.

Here the CDR3 DNA reads TGCGCCAGCAGCTACTTACATTCCGACAGCTCTGGGGCCAACGTCCTGACTTTC. Residues: CASSYLHSDSSGANVLTF. The V and J genes are TRBV5-1 and TRBJ2-6; D is possibly TRBD1 (5 bases). The CDR3 has 18 residues. Germline lookup yields CDR1 SGHRS and CDR2 YFSETQ. Deletions cut 3 bases from V and 0 bases from J, with 16 bases between.

J is TRBJ1-4 and V is TRBV27; TRBD1 might be the D (6 bases). Germline V gene data show CDR1 as MNHEY and CDR2 as SMNVEV (reference sequence). V was shortened by 6 bases and J by 4 bases, with 18 bases between the two germline ends. This CDR3 comprises 16 residues. The CDR3 spells CASRPITGSVNEKLFF. DNA for the CDR3: TGTGCCAGCAGGCCCATCACAGGGAGTGTTAATGAAAAACTGTTTTTT.

V and J are TRBV5-4 and TRBJ2-3; 14 positions agree with TRBD2. Per the germline V gene, CDR1 is SGHNT and CDR2 is YYREEE (reference sequence). CDR3 length equals 18 residues. V lost 4 bases to trimming and J lost 1 base; unmatched junction nucleotides: 8. CDR3 nucleotides: TGTGCCAGCAGCCCAGGGACTAGCGGGAGTTATGGCACAGATACGCAGTATTTT. Translated, it gives CASSPGTSGSYGTDTQYF.